The 5 T cell receptor beta chains reported below all come from one sample, sequenced in a study of graft-versus-host responses after intestinal transplantation (dated by TCRdb to 2020 to 2023). The library was produced with the immunoSEQ multiplex PCR assay. What TCRdb holds here is the immuneACCESS table cut down to in-frame rearrangements. Part of the clones is not present; checked against another copy, under half of the missing clones reflect an unresolved V gene, and the others are unexplained. This sample gives over 80,000 clones in total; 85% to 95% of them show up just once. Clones ranked in the top ten supply around 0.38% of the sample. What the time point label conveys for this sample: cells obtained before transplantation from donor or recipient. Their target antigens are unknown. Sequenced here: unstimulated CD8+ T cells sorted from spleen or lymph node cells, sampled before transplant. The receptors derive from a human donor who was the organ donor for an intestinal transplant.

The rearrangement joins TRBV9 to TRBJ1-2, with D tentatively TRBD1 (5 bases). Germline V lookup: CDR1 SGDLS, CDR2 YYNGEE. The V end lost 3 bases, the J end lost 8 bases, and 14 bases lay between the germline ends. This CDR3 comprises 13 residues. CDR3 region: CASSARGREGYTF. The DNA for the CDR3 is TGTGCCAGCAGCGCCCGGGGGAGGGAAGGCTACACCTTC. The full variable domain, with the rest looked up from reference TRBV9 and TRBJ1-2, is DSGVTQTPKHLITATGQRVTLRCSPRSGDLSVYWYQQSLDQGLQFLIQYYNGEERAKGNILERFSAQQFPDLHSELNLSSLELGDSALYFCASSARGREGYTFGSGTRLTVV.

The V gene is TRBV9, the J gene TRBJ2-1, with a weak D call TRBD2 (6 bases). Trimming took off 3 bases at V and 4 bases at J, with 17 bases between the two ends. CDR1 is SGDLS and CDR2 is YYNGEE in the germline V gene. The CDR3 length is 16 residues. CDR3 protein: CASSGVMGGPYNEQFF. Here the CDR3 DNA reads TGTGCCAGCAGCGGAGTAATGGGAGGTCCATACAATGAGCAGTTCTTC.

The chain carries TRBV11-2 and TRBJ1-2; TRBD1 matches 8 bases. The length of the CDR3 is 19 residues. The germline V gene has CDR1 SGHAT and CDR2 FQNNGV. V trimming: 6 bases; J trimming: 4 bases; junction bases outside the gene matches: 22. The CDR3 here is CASSLRTGQEVPMSYGYTF. The CDR3 nucleotides read TGTGCCAGCAGTCTTCGTACGGGACAGGAAGTTCCTATGTCCTATGGCTACACCTTC.

In this sample, this clone turned up once. CDR3: CASSVGDFGLNTEAFF. In DNA form, the CDR3 reads TGTGCCAGCAGCGTAGGGGACTTCGGACTGAACACTGAAGCTTTCTTT. The chain employs TRBV9 and TRBJ1-1, with D possibly being TRBD1 (5 bases). CDR1 SGDLS and CDR2 YYNGEE come from the germline V gene. Trimming cost V 0 bases and J 0 bases, with 12 bases left between them. The CDR3 has 16 residues.

This sequence joins TRBV4-1 and TRBJ2-7, with 7 bases aligning to TRBD1. The germline CDR1 and CDR2 sequences are MGHRA and YSYEKL. Losses at the gene ends were 0 bases for V and 2 bases for J; bases not matched to a gene: 7. The CDR3 spans 16 residues. For the CDR3, the DNA is TGCGCCAGCAGCCAAGACTTATCAGGGGGACCCTACGAGCAGTACTTC. Amino acids: CASSQDLSGGPYEQYF.